A selection of T cell receptor beta chains follows, all from one sample in a study of tumor and adjacent non-tumor tissue in lung cancer. TCRdb independently ran MiXCR on the multiplex PCR reads; one entry per CDR3 protein. Of tens of thousands of distinct CDR3 sequences listed, roughly 80% were seen once; the top ten hold 10% to 15%. The sample taken for sequencing was lung tumor tissue. The receptors come from a woman aged 45-65 years with non-small cell lung cancer. The CDR3 runs from the conserved cysteine through the conserved F or W.

v_gene: TRBV2
CDR3aa: CASTEGFGANVLTF

v_gene: TRBV5-5
CDR3aa: CASSANPDWNRPQYF

v_gene: TRBV6-2/TRBV6-3
CDR3aa: CAGSKGIYEQYF

v_gene: TRBV6-5
CDR3aa: CASRRKGFYIGELFF

v_gene: TRBV20-1
CDR3aa: CSDNPGTEGYEQYF

v_gene: TRBV5-4
CDR3aa: CVSSLLGARMNSPLHF

v_gene: TRBV6-6
CDR3aa: CASRLGSSGANIVTF

v_gene: TRBV11-2
CDR3aa: CASSLLMLGAETFF

v_gene: TRBV5-6
CDR3aa: CASSADRTTITPYEQYF

v_gene: TRBV29-1
CDR3aa: CSVRGVSGDTIYF

v_gene: TRBV11-2
CDR3aa: CASSLDGNNKQFF

v_gene: TRBV11-2
CDR3aa: CASRLRSSGRALWEQYF

v_gene: TRBV29-1
CDR3aa: CSAIRGPEDQPQHF

v_gene: TRBV29-1
CDR3aa: CSVAGAGGLEETKYF

v_gene: TRBV6-1
CDR3aa: CASSEVGGWVGANVLTF

v_gene: TRBV12-3/TRBV12-4
CDR3aa: CAGGYLEGAQTQYF

v_gene: TRBV29-1
CDR3aa: CCVGGMTGDVETQYF